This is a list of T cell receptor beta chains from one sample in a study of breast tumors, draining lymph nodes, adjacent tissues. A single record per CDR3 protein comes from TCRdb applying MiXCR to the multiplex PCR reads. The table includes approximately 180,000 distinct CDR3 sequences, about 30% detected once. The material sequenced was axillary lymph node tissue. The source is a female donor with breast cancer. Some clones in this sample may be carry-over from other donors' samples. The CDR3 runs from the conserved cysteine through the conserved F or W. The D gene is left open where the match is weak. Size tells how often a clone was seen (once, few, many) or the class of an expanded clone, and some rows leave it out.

CASSQGGGSNQPQHF,TGTGCCAGCAGCCAGGGGGGGGGCAGCAATCAGCCCCAGCATTTT,TRBD1,TRBJ1-5,many,15,TRBV7-9
CASRSGTGVETQYF,TGTGCCAGCAGGTCCGGGACAGGGGTTGAGACCCAGTACTTC,TRBD1,TRBJ2-5,NA,14,TRBV2
CASSFYRFKTGNTYEQYF,TGTGCCAGCAGTTTTTATCGGTTTAAGACAGGAAACACCTACGAGCAGTACTTC,NA,TRBJ2-7,few,18,TRBV28
CASSPGTGMAEQFF,TGTGCCAGCTCACCAGGGACAGGGATGGCTGAGCAGTTCTTC,TRBD1,TRBJ2-1,many,14,TRBV18
CASSDGRGRNEQFF,TGTGCCAGCAGTGACGGCAGGGGGCGGAATGAGCAGTTCTTC,TRBD1,TRBJ2-1,many,14,TRBV25-1
CASRDRGETQYF,TGTGCCAGCAGGGACCGGGGGGAGACCCAGTACTTC,NA,TRBJ2-5,NA,12,TRBV5-6
CASSVGVSSYEQYF,TGTGCCAGCAGCGTAGGGGTGAGCTCCTACGAGCAGTACTTC,NA,TRBJ2-7,many,14,TRBV9
CASRTSGRTDTQYF,TGTGCCAGCCGGACTAGCGGGAGGACAGATACGCAGTATTTT,TRBD2,TRBJ2-3,many,14,TRBV12-3/TRBV12-4
CASSLLQGFISGNTIYF,TGTGCCAGCAGCCTCCTCCAGGGATTTATATCTGGAAACACCATATATTTT,NA,TRBJ1-3,many,17,TRBV28
CASSPGLAASTDTQYF,TGTGCCAGCTCACCCGGACTAGCGGCTAGCACAGATACGCAGTATTTT,TRBD2,TRBJ2-3,many,16,TRBV18
CASSVDLSNYGYTF,TGTGCCAGCTCCGTGGACCTATCTAACTATGGCTACACCTTC,NA,TRBJ1-2,many,14,TRBV5-5
CSARGQEKNIQYF,TGCAGTGCTAGAGGACAGGAAAAAAACATTCAGTACTTC,NA,TRBJ2-4,NA,13,TRBV20-1
CAQAGVSYNEQFF,TGTGCTCAAGCGGGGGTCTCCTACAATGAGCAGTTCTTC,TRBD2,TRBJ2-1,NA,13,TRBV19
CASSLVAVPYNEQFF,TGTGCCAGCAGCTTAGTAGCGGTCCCCTACAATGAGCAGTTCTTC,NA,TRBJ2-1,many,15,TRBV7-2
CASSRAGADTQYF,TGTGCCAGCAGCCGGGCAGGGGCAGATACGCAGTATTTT,NA,TRBJ2-3,many,13,TRBV6-5
CATSRGSGSYEQFF,TGTGCCACCAGCAGAGGATCGGGATCCTACGAGCAGTTCTTC,NA,TRBJ2-1,NA,14,TRBV15
CSVEEIIAGSVETQYF,TGCAGCGTTGAAGAAATAATAGCGGGGAGTGTCGAGACCCAGTACTTC,TRBD2,TRBJ2-5,NA,16,TRBV29-1
CASSFAPNTEAFF,TGCGCCAGCAGCTTTGCGCCGAACACTGAAGCTTTCTTT,NA,TRBJ1-1,few,13,TRBV5-1
CASSSGGGYGYTF,TGTGCCAGCAGTTCGGGGGGGGGCTATGGCTACACCTTC,NA,TRBJ1-2,few,13,TRBV5-4
CASSYLLAGGRDTQYF,TGTGCCAGCAGTTACCTACTAGCGGGGGGGCGAGATACGCAGTATTTT,TRBD2,TRBJ2-3,NA,16,TRBV6-5
CASRRGGLNTQYF,TGTGCCAGCAGGCGGGGGGGCTTAAATACGCAGTATTTT,TRBD2,TRBJ2-3,many,13,TRBV12-3/TRBV12-4
CASSLGTGGYEQYF,TGCGCCAGCAGCTTAGGGACAGGGGGCTACGAGCAGTACTTC,TRBD1,TRBJ2-7,many,14,TRBV5-1
CASSLGTGPSNQPQHF,TGTGCCAGCAGTTTAGGGACAGGGCCTAGCAATCAGCCCCAGCATTTT,TRBD1,TRBJ1-5,few,16,TRBV28
CASSQGSSWAPDEQFF,TGCGCCAGCAGCCAAGGTTCTAGCTGGGCCCCTGATGAGCAGTTCTTC,NA,TRBJ2-1,many,16,TRBV4-3
CSADRNEKLFF,TGCAGCGCCGACCGAAATGAAAAACTGTTTTTT,NA,TRBJ1-4,many,11,TRBV29-1
CASSHDPRTGWTEAFF,TGTGCCAGCAGTCACGACCCCCGGACAGGGTGGACTGAAGCTTTCTTT,TRBD1,TRBJ1-1,few,16,TRBV6-5
CASSPAKGAYTEAFF,TGTGCCAGCAGCCCCGCGAAGGGGGCGTACACTGAAGCTTTCTTT,TRBD1,TRBJ1-1,few,15,TRBV5-4
CASSALTGGGETQYF,TGCGCCAGCAGTGCCTTAACAGGGGGCGGAGAGACCCAGTACTTC,TRBD1,TRBJ2-5,many,15,TRBV10-2
CATMSSLRNSGELFF,TGTGCCACCATGAGCAGCTTGCGAAACAGCGGGGAGCTGTTTTTT,NA,TRBJ2-2,NA,15,TRBV24-1
CASRATEAGYGQDF,TGTGCCAGCCGGGCGACGGAAGCGGGCTACGGGCAGGACTTC,NA,TRBJ2-7,NA,14,TRBV2
CASSLTDRGNYGYTF,TGTGCCAGCTCACTAACGGACAGGGGGAACTATGGCTACACCTTC,TRBD1,TRBJ1-2,NA,15,TRBV18
CSAAEMGGRQETQYF,TGCAGTGCTGCTGAGATGGGGGGCCGACAAGAGACCCAGTACTTC,NA,TRBJ2-5,many,15,TRBV20-1
CATETGGGSYEQYF,TGTGCCACAGAAACTGGTGGCGGATCCTACGAGCAGTACTTC,NA,TRBJ2-7,many,14,TRBV6-2/TRBV6-3
CASSHWDINEPQHF,TGCGCCAGCAGCCATTGGGACATAAATGAGCCCCAGCATTTT,NA,TRBJ1-5,NA,14,TRBV4-1
CASSHSEGNYGYTF,TGTGCCAGCAGTCACTCCGAAGGTAACTATGGCTACACCTTC,NA,TRBJ1-2,many,14,TRBV6-5
CAWREQGALGQPQHF,TGTGCCTGGAGAGAACAGGGGGCCTTAGGGCAGCCCCAGCATTTT,TRBD1,TRBJ1-5,many,15,TRBV30
CASSSQGLYEQYF,TGTGCCAGCAGTTCTCAGGGGCTCTACGAGCAGTACTTC,NA,TRBJ2-7,many,13,TRBV28
CASSSDTRNYGYTF,TGCGCCAGCAGCTCCGACACCCGTAACTATGGCTACACCTTC,NA,TRBJ1-2,many,14,TRBV5-1
CASSQALTSTAPLHF,TGCGCCAGCAGCCAAGCCCTTACATCGACGGCACCCCTCCACTTT,NA,TRBJ1-6,many,15,TRBV4-1
CASSRGQETQYF,TGTGCCAGCAGTAGGGGGCAAGAGACCCAGTACTTC,NA,TRBJ2-5,many,12,TRBV6-1
CASTAHGGRTGGYVTGYTF,TGTGCCAGCACCGCCCACGGTGGAAGGACAGGGGGGTACGTCACTGGCTACACCTTC,TRBD1,TRBJ1-2,many,19,TRBV2
CASSGQVLNQPQHF,TGTGCCAGCTCGGGACAGGTGCTCAATCAGCCCCAGCATTTT,TRBD1,TRBJ1-5,many,14,TRBV2